One sample yielded the 15 T cell receptor beta chains listed below, sequenced in a study of T-cell memory formation after mild COVID-19. TCRdb ran MiXCR on the 5' RACE reads and lists one entry per CDR3 protein. The data show about 120,000 distinct CDR3 sequences, about 20% seen once. The sequenced sample was PBMCs or a T cell subset sorted from them (not recorded which). All receptors come from a man younger than 35 who had mild COVID-19 (a few samples of this study predate the infection). Cell type and time point are not known.

This clonotype was detected only a few times. The chain carries TRBV10-3 and TRBJ1-1; possibly TRBD1 for D (5 bases). The CDR3 contains 16 residues. Germline CDR1 and CDR2: ENHRY and SYGVKD. Trimming pared 10 bases from V and 2 bases from J, leaving 23 bases between. The CDR3, as DNA: TGTGCCACCTTGGCCCCAGGTGACAGACTTAACACTGAAGCTTTCTTT. This translates into CATLAPGDRLNTEAFF.

This chain links TRBV7-2 with TRBJ1-2, with 8 bases fitting TRBD1. CDR3 length: 14 amino acids. Unmatched junction bases numbered 7, after V lost 5 bases and J lost 5 bases. Germline CDR1 is SGHTA and CDR2 is FQGNSA. The CDR3 sequence is CASSQPGQEYGYTF. CDR3 bases: TGTGCCAGCAGCCAGCCGGGACAGGAGTATGGCTACACCTTC. The full variable domain, completed using reference TRBV7-2 and TRBJ1-2, is GAGVSQSPSNKVTEKGKDVELRCDPISGHTALYWYRQSLGQGLEFLIYFQGNSAPDKSGLPSDRFSAERTGGSVSTLTIQRTQQEDSAVYLCASSQPGQEYGYTFGSGTRLTVV.

The table lists this clonotype with a few counts. The chain recombines TRBV4-1 with TRBJ2-2; D may match TRBD1 or TRBD2 (6 bases each). The CDR3 loop spans 14 amino acids. CDR1 and CDR2 (germline): MGHRA, YSYEKL. V was trimmed by 8 bases and J by 5 bases, leaving 15 bases between them. CDR3 nucleotide sequence: TGCGCCAGCTCAAGGGGGGTCGGGACCGGGGAGCTGTTTTTT. Translated: CASSRGVGTGELFF.

The chain is built from TRBV6-2 or TRBV6-3 and TRBJ1-1; no reliable D call. Trimming left V 6 bases short and J 3 bases short, with 20 bases between. Germline loops: CDR1 MNHEY, CDR2 SVGEGT. The CDR3 covers 16 residues. This CDR3 reads CASRSTVGGGYTEAFF. The CDR3 DNA sequence: TGTGCCAGCAGATCTACAGTAGGTGGAGGGTACACTGAAGCTTTCTTT.

The V and J genes are TRBV11-2 and TRBJ2-2; D is uncertain. Looked up from germline, CDR1 is SGHAT and CDR2 is FQNNGV. Trimming took 0 bases from V and 4 from J, leaving 12 bases between them. The CDR3 runs to 16 residues. In DNA, the CDR3 is TGTGCCAGCAGCTTAGATGGGTTCGCAGGCACCGGGGAGCTGTTTTTT. It yields the protein CASSLDGFAGTGELFF.

This clonotype was observed a handful of times. This sequence joins TRBV4-1 and TRBJ1-5, with a possible D match to TRBD1 (6 bases). V dropped 3 bases and J dropped 1 base, with 10 bases sitting between them. This CDR3 has 15 amino acids. Per germline, CDR1 MGHRA and CDR2 YSYEKL. The CDR3 loop reads CASSQVTGSNQPQHF. The CDR3 bases are TGCGCCAGCAGCCAGGTAACAGGGAGCAATCAGCCCCAGCATTTT.

The sample holds a few counts of this clonotype. The rearrangement uses TRBV19 and TRBJ2-1, with TRBD1 matching over 8 bases. Germline CDR1 is LNHDA and CDR2 is SQIVND (reference sequence). The CDR3 covers 18 residues. V lost 5 bases, J lost 4 bases, and 16 bases stayed unmatched. The CDR3 region is CASSGSGGAIYLYNEQFF. For the CDR3, the DNA is TGTGCCAGTAGTGGTTCAGGGGGCGCGATTTATTTGTACAATGAGCAGTTCTTC.

This chain links TRBV6-5 with TRBJ2-7; D not resolved. This CDR3 spans 17 amino acids. V lost 6 bases to trimming and J lost 0 bases, with 21 bases between them. The germline V gene encodes CDR1 MNHEY and CDR2 SVGAGI. The CDR3 region has the DNA TGTGCCAGCAGCCTCAATTCTGCAGACTGGAGCTCCTACGAGCAGTACGTC. It yields the protein CASSLNSADWSSYEQYV.

V and J are TRBV4-3 and TRBJ2-1, with a weak D call TRBD2 (5 bases). With 0 bases removed from V and 3 bases from J, the gap between germline ends came to 9 bases. CDR3 length: 15 amino acids. Germline loops: CDR1 LGHNA, CDR2 YSLEER. CDR3 bases: TGCGCCAGCAGCCAAGATCGACTACTCTACAATGAGCAGTTCTTC. It translates to CASSQDRLLYNEQFF.

In DNA form, the CDR3 reads TGTGCCAGCAGTGGACAGGGAGAGAATTGGCAGTTCTTC. It translates to CASSGQGENWQFF. This chain joins TRBV11-2 and TRBJ2-1, with 8 bases lining up with TRBD1. After removal of 6 bases from V and 12 bases from J, the junction contained 10 bases not matched to a gene. This CDR3 region has 13 residues. The germline gives CDR1 SGHAT, CDR2 FQNNGV.

This clonotype occurred a few times. V usage is TRBV7-9 and J usage is TRBJ2-1; no definite D call. Deletions cut 1 base from V and 7 bases from J, with 8 bases between. CDR1 is SEHNR, CDR2 FQNEAQ, per germline (reference sequence). This CDR3 contains 13 residues. Here the CDR3 DNA reads TGTGCCAGCAGCTTAGAATCGTCTAATGAGCAGTTCTTC. It codes for CASSLESSNEQFF.

The genes are TRBV12-3 or TRBV12-4 and TRBJ2-1, with 11 bases fitting TRBD2. The CDR3 has 13 residues. After removal of 4 bases from V and 8 bases from J, the junction contained 1 base not matched to a gene. CDR3 residues: CASSSGLADEQFF. DNA for the CDR3: TGTGCCAGCAGTTCGGGACTAGCGGATGAGCAGTTCTTC.

The gene calls are TRBV3-1 and TRBJ2-5, with D perhaps matching TRBD1 or TRBD2 (5 bases each). This CDR3 region has 16 residues. The V end lost 1 base, the J end lost 4 bases, and 16 bases lay between the germline ends. Germline V lookup: CDR1 LGHDT, CDR2 YNNKEL (reference sequence). CDR3 region: CASSQGGGDLVETQYF. In DNA form, the CDR3 reads TGTGCCAGCAGCCAAGGGGGTGGGGACCTCGTAGAGACCCAGTACTTC.

This clonotype was picked up a small number of times. This chain connects TRBV6-1 to TRBJ1-1; D perhaps matches TRBD1 (5 bases). CDR3 length equals 14 residues. V lost 2 bases and J lost 1, with 8 bases in between. Germline CDR1 is MNHNS and CDR2 is SASEGT. DNA for the CDR3: TGTGCCAGCAGTGAATGGGGCGGGAACACTGAAGCTTTCTTT. Its protein is CASSEWGGNTEAFF.

This clonotype has just a few counts. This sequence joins TRBV6-6 and TRBJ2-1; tentative D call: TRBD2 (6 bases). V gave up 0 bases and J gave up 5 bases, with 11 bases separating them. The germline CDR1 and CDR2 sequences are MNHNY and SVGAGI (reference sequence). The CDR3 runs 15 residues. In DNA form, the CDR3 reads TGTGCCAGCAGTTACTCGTGGCGGGACCACAATGAGCAGTTCTTC. This encodes CASSYSWRDHNEQFF.